Shown below are 30 T cell receptor beta chains from a single sample sequenced in a study of T cells after yellow fever vaccination. One entry per CDR3 protein, called by TCRdb with MiXCR from the 5' RACE reads. The table lists 20,000 to 30,000 distinct CDR3 sequences, 5.5% of them singletons, with about an eighth in the top ten. The material was PBMCs, either bulk or a sorted T-cell subset (CD4+, CD8+, memory, or dextramer-sorted; not recorded which), obtained 15 days after the yellow fever booster vaccination. Receptors were obtained from a young man who received the YFV17D yellow fever vaccine.

Ten or more counts support this clonotype. J is TRBJ2-3 and V is TRBV7-2; 7 positions match TRBD1. Germline V gene lookup returns CDR1 SGHTA and CDR2 FQGNSA. The CDR3 runs to 16 residues. V gave up 5 bases and J gave up 1 base; unmatched junction bases: 9. The CDR3 loop is CASSRTGVKRTDTQYF. The CDR3 DNA sequence: TGTGCCAGCAGCAGAACAGGGGTAAAGCGCACAGATACGCAGTATTTT.

The sample holds many counts of this clonotype. The V call is TRBV7-2, the J call TRBJ2-5; the D is unclear. Germline V gives CDR1 SGHTA, CDR2 FQGNSA. V was shortened by 0 bases and J by 5 bases, with 7 bases between the two germline ends. CDR3 length: 13 residues. The chain's CDR3 is CASSLAERETQYF. Here the CDR3 DNA reads TGTGCCAGCAGCTTAGCGGAGAGGGAGACCCAGTACTTC. The full variable domain, with the rest looked up from reference TRBV7-2 and TRBJ2-5, is GAGVSQSPSNKVTEKGKDVELRCDPISGHTALYWYRQSLGQGLEFLIYFQGNSAPDKSGLPSDRFSAERTGGSVSTLTIQRTQQEDSAVYLCASSLAERETQYFGPGTRLLVL.

This clonotype was counted ten times or more. This chain links TRBV4-3 with TRBJ2-1, with TRBD2 identical over 7 bases. The CDR3 extends over 16 amino acids. Germline CDR1 is LGHNA and CDR2 is YSLEER. V gave up 0 bases and J gave up 3 bases; unmatched junction bases: 5. CDR3 protein: CASSQDFSGNYNEQFF. As DNA, the CDR3 is TGCGCCAGCAGCCAAGATTTCAGCGGGAACTACAATGAGCAGTTCTTC.

This clonotype was seen repeatedly, ten times or more. The V call is TRBV5-1, the J call TRBJ2-1; D perhaps matches TRBD2 (7 bases). The V and J ends lost 7 bases and 0 bases respectively, with 14 bases between them. This CDR3 has 15 amino acids. CDR1 is SGHRS and CDR2 is YFSETQ in the germline V gene. The CDR3 sequence: CASFREDSSYNEQFF. The CDR3 DNA sequence: TGCGCCAGCTTCCGGGAGGACAGCTCCTACAATGAGCAGTTCTTC. Based on the CDR3 plus reference TRBV5-1 and TRBJ2-1, the full variable domain is KAGVTQTPRYLIKTRGQQVTLSCSPISGHRSVSWYQQTPGQGLQFLFEYFSETQRNKGNFPGRFSGRQFSNSRSEMNVSTLELGDSALYLCASFREDSSYNEQFFGPGTRLTVL.

This clonotype was recorded at least ten times. The V gene is TRBV7-2, the J gene TRBJ2-7; the D gene is possibly TRBD2 (5 bases). V shed 0 bases and J shed 6 bases, with 9 bases lying between them. Germline V gives CDR1 SGHTA, CDR2 FQGNSA. The CDR3 runs 13 residues. Here the CDR3 reads CASSLARGIEQYF. Written as DNA, the CDR3 is TGTGCCAGCAGCTTAGCTCGGGGAATCGAGCAGTACTTC.

This clonotype was recorded at least ten times. The rearrangement uses TRBV28 and TRBJ1-5; D not certain. The CDR3 totals 10 residues. Germline assignment: CDR1 MDHEN and CDR2 SYDVKM. Trimming took 7 bases from V and 5 from J, leaving 3 bases between them. For the CDR3, the DNA is TGTGCCAGCAACCATCAGCCCCAGCATTTT. Its protein product is CASNHQPQHF. The full variable domain, rest sourced from reference TRBV28 and TRBJ1-5, is DVKVTQSSRYLVKRTGEKVFLECVQDMDHENMFWYRQDPGLGLRLIYFSYDVKMKEKGDIPEGYSVSREKKERFSLILESASTNQTSMYLCASNHQPQHFGDGTRLSIL.

This clonotype was counted at least ten times. CDR3 sequence reads: CSARGDTDTQYF. In nucleotides, the CDR3 is TGCAGTGCTAGGGGGGACACAGATACGCAGTATTTT. The rearrangement joins TRBV20-1 to TRBJ2-3; D may match TRBD1 or TRBD2 (5 bases each). The CDR3 runs 12 residues. V was trimmed by 3 bases and J by 2 bases, leaving 6 bases between them. The germline V gene has CDR1 DFQATT and CDR2 SNEGSKA (reference sequence).

The sample holds a few counts of this clonotype. The chain employs TRBV28 and TRBJ2-5; no reliable D call. Germline V gene sequence: CDR1 MDHEN, CDR2 SYDVKM. V shed 5 bases and J shed 9 bases, with 19 bases lying between them. The CDR3 has 14 residues. CDR3 region: CASSGSLSLEAQYF. The CDR3, as DNA: TGTGCCAGCAGTGGATCCTTAAGTCTAGAAGCCCAGTACTTC. Complete variable domain (other parts from reference TRBV28 and TRBJ2-5): DVKVTQSSRYLVKRTGEKVFLECVQDMDHENMFWYRQDPGLGLRLIYFSYDVKMKEKGDIPEGYSVSREKKERFSLILESASTNQTSMYLCASSGSLSLEAQYFGPGTRLLVL.

This clonotype was counted many times. CDR3 in amino acids: CASSLGTGSYEQYF. The CDR3 nucleotides read TGTGCCAGTAGTCTCGGGACAGGGTCCTACGAGCAGTACTTC. This chain joins TRBV19 and TRBJ2-7; 9 nucleotides line up with TRBD1. Trimming took 5 bases from V and 1 from J; bases not matched to a gene: 3. Germline lookup yields CDR1 LNHDA and CDR2 SQIVND (reference sequence). CDR3 size: 14 residues. The variable domain in full, with the rest retrieved from reference TRBV19 and TRBJ2-7, is DGGITQSPKYLFRKEGQNVTLSCEQNLNHDAMYWYRQDPGQGLRLIYYSQIVNDFQKGDIAEGYSVSREKKESFPLTVTSAQKNPTAFYLCASSLGTGSYEQYFGPGTRLTVT.

This clonotype was seen at least ten times. The chain recombines TRBV20-1 with TRBJ1-5; a weak D match, TRBD1 (6 bases). V was shortened by 6 bases and J by 7 bases, with 19 bases between the two germline ends. The CDR3 sequence is 14 residues long. Germline V lookup: CDR1 DFQATT, CDR2 SNEGSKA (reference sequence). CDR3 bases: TGCAGTGCCTACGTTGGTGACGGACAGCAGCCCCAGCATTTT. Translation: CSAYVGDGQQPQHF.

The chain links TRBV20-1 to TRBJ2-2; D is possibly TRBD1 or TRBD2 (7 bases each). Germline CDR1 is DFQATT and CDR2 is SNEGSKA (reference sequence). V lost 6 bases and J 9 bases, leaving 11 bases between the germline ends. This CDR3 contains 11 residues. CDR3 sequence reads: CSARGGRELFF. The DNA of the CDR3 is TGCAGTGCCAGGGGGGGTAGGGAGCTGTTTTTT.

This clonotype was observed many times. This chain uses TRBV28 with TRBJ1-2, with a weak D call TRBD1 (5 bases). The CDR3 length is 13 residues. V was trimmed by 7 bases and J by 4 bases, leaving 13 bases between them. Germline V gene lookup returns CDR1 MDHEN and CDR2 SYDVKM. In DNA, the CDR3 is TGTGCCAGCAATCACAGGTCCTTCTATGGCTACACCTTC. It codes for CASNHRSFYGYTF.

This clonotype was observed at least ten times. This chain uses TRBV7-9 with TRBJ2-7; D is undetermined. CDR1 SEHNR and CDR2 FQNEAQ come from the germline V gene (reference sequence). The CDR3 is 12 amino acids. V lost 5 bases and J lost 7, with 12 bases in between. DNA of the CDR3: TGTGCCAGCAGCCTGACGGGTGTTGAGCAGTACTTC. Residues: CASSLTGVEQYF.

This clonotype was detected ten times or more. The genes are TRBV7-2 and TRBJ2-7; weak D call: TRBD2 (5 bases). Trimming took off 1 base at V and 6 bases at J, with 19 bases between the two ends. Germline lookup yields CDR1 SGHTA and CDR2 FQGNSA. This CDR3 comprises 16 residues. CDR3: CASSLESSGGFREQYF. Written as DNA, the CDR3 is TGTGCCAGCAGCTTAGAATCCTCGGGCGGGTTCCGCGAGCAGTACTTC.

The chain joins TRBV20-1 to TRBJ2-3; TRBD2 aligns across 16 bases. The germline CDR1 and CDR2 sequences are DFQATT and SNEGSKA (reference sequence). The CDR3 totals 17 residues. The CDR3 sequence: CSSRGTSGRASTDTQYF. The CDR3 DNA is TGCAGCTCTAGAGGGACTAGCGGGAGGGCCAGCACAGATACGCAGTATTTT.

This clonotype was seen many times. CDR3 residues: CASSRGQSTINEQFF. CDR3 coding DNA: TGTGCCAGCAGTCGGGGACAGAGTACTATCAATGAGCAGTTCTTC. This chain links TRBV12-3 or TRBV12-4 with TRBJ2-1; TRBD1 aligns across 7 bases. The CDR3 has 15 amino acids. V dropped 5 bases and J dropped 6; count of bases not matched to a gene: 10.

This clonotype has a count of ten or more. The rearrangement joins TRBV20-1 to TRBJ2-2; D is possibly TRBD2 (5 bases). This CDR3 is 13 amino acids long. CDR1 and CDR2 from the germline V gene are DFQATT and SNEGSKA (reference sequence). V was shortened by 2 bases and J by 7 bases, with 11 bases between the two germline ends. In nucleotides, the CDR3 is TGCAGTGCTAGAATGGCAGCGGACGGGGAGCTGTTTTTT. Encoded protein: CSARMAADGELFF.

This clonotype was recorded many times. The chain is built from TRBV20-1 and TRBJ2-5; TRBD2 matches 7 bases. Per germline, CDR1 DFQATT and CDR2 SNEGSKA (reference sequence). The V segment lost 1 base and the J segment 4 bases; nucleotides outside the gene matches: 6. The length of the CDR3 is 14 residues. The CDR3 here is CSARVPGGGETQYF. The CDR3 DNA reads TGCAGTGCTAGAGTTCCGGGAGGAGGAGAGACCCAGTACTTC.

This clonotype was seen at least ten times. The chain is built from TRBV20-1 and TRBJ2-2; TRBD1 aligns across 7 bases. The CDR3 runs to 14 residues. The trim removed 6 bases at V and 1 base at J, leaving 5 bases unmatched. Germline CDR1 reads DFQATT; CDR2 reads SNEGSKA (reference sequence). The DNA of the CDR3 is TGCAGTGCCAACCGGGACAGGAACACCGGGGAGCTGTTTTTT. Translating gives CSANRDRNTGELFF.

This clonotype was found many times. The CDR3 sequence: CASRTGGETSPLHF. The CDR3 DNA reads as TGTGCCAGTAGGACAGGGGGCGAGACTTCACCCCTCCACTTT. The chain couples TRBV19 to TRBJ1-6; 10 bases match TRBD1. Germline V gene data show CDR1 as LNHDA and CDR2 as SQIVND (reference sequence). The CDR3 has 14 amino acids. V was pared by 6 bases and J by 9 bases, with 5 bases of the junction left unmatched.

This clonotype appeared many times. V and J are TRBV10-3 and TRBJ2-1, with D tentatively TRBD1 (6 bases). The V and J ends lost 0 bases and 1 base respectively, with 13 bases between them. Germline V CDR1 and CDR2: ENHRY, SYGVKD. This CDR3 is 17 amino acids long. CDR3 region: CAISESTQGSSYNEQFF. In nucleotides, the CDR3 is TGTGCCATCAGTGAGTCGACACAGGGTAGTTCCTACAATGAGCAGTTCTTC.

The table lists this clonotype with many counts. V is TRBV7-9 and J is TRBJ1-1, with TRBD1 as a possible D gene (5 bases). Deletions cut 5 bases from V and 1 base from J, with 14 bases between. The germline gives CDR1 SEHNR, CDR2 FQNEAQ (reference sequence). The CDR3 totals 15 residues. The CDR3 protein is CASSPSRGWNTEAFF. For the CDR3, the DNA is TGTGCCAGCAGCCCTAGTCGGGGGTGGAACACTGAAGCTTTCTTT. The whole variable domain, filled in from reference TRBV7-9 and TRBJ1-1, reads DTGVSQNPRHKITKRGQNVTFRCDPISEHNRLYWYRQTLGQGPEFLTYFQNEAQLEKSRLLSDRFSAERPKGSFSTLEIQRTEQGDSAMYLCASSPSRGWNTEAFFGQGTRLTVV.

This clonotype was found many times. The rearrangement links TRBV7-2 to TRBJ2-3, with D possibly matching TRBD1 (6 bases). This CDR3 is built from 15 residues. Germline CDR1 SGHTA, CDR2 FQGNSA. V lost 3 bases, J lost 6 bases, and 16 bases lay in between. CDR3: CASSFVQGGRDTQYF. The CDR3 nucleotides are TGTGCCAGCAGCTTCGTACAGGGTGGCCGGGATACGCAGTATTTT.

This clonotype was seen repeatedly, ten times or more. The chain is built from TRBV12-3 or TRBV12-4 and TRBJ2-5, with TRBD2 matching over 9 bases. V was clipped by 6 bases and J by 0 bases; unmatched bases: 2. There are 14 residues in the CDR3. The DNA of the CDR3 is TGTGCCAGCAGACCTAGCGGGGACCAAGAGACCCAGTACTTC. It specifies CASRPSGDQETQYF.

The sample holds many counts of this clonotype. J is TRBJ2-3 and V is TRBV7-8; 7 bases map to TRBD2. Per the germline V gene, CDR1 is SGHVS and CDR2 is FQNEAQ. The CDR3 consists of 19 residues. V was clipped by 5 bases and J by 4 bases; unmatched bases: 21. The CDR3 DNA sequence: TGTGCCAGCAGCCCCCTAGGACTAGAGACCCTGCCTGGGGCAGATACGCAGTATTTT. Translated, it gives CASSPLGLETLPGADTQYF.

This clonotype was counted at least ten times. The chain carries TRBV12-3 or TRBV12-4 and TRBJ2-3; no reliable D call. CDR3 length equals 15 residues. The V end lost 2 bases, the J end lost 0 bases, and 9 bases lay between the germline ends. This chain's CDR3 is CASSLSLPSTDTQYF. The CDR3 coding sequence is TGTGCCAGCAGTTTATCTTTACCTAGCACAGATACGCAGTATTTT.

This clonotype was recorded at least ten times. CDR3 nucleotides: TGTGCCAGCAGTTTATACCCCCCGGCGGGGAGCAATCAGCCCCAGCATTTT. Amino acid sequence: CASSLYPPAGSNQPQHF. The chain carries TRBV28 and TRBJ1-5; D remains ambiguous. This CDR3 is 17 amino acids long. Germline-derived CDR1 and CDR2 are MDHEN and SYDVKM. V lost 1 base to trimming and J lost 1 base, with 14 bases between them.

Worth noting for this clonotype: Since a much larger clone is just one base distant, this may be a read error. The chain combines TRBV5-1 with TRBJ2-5; D gene ambiguous. Germline V gives CDR1 SGHRS, CDR2 YFSETQ. This CDR3 region has 16 residues. The CDR3 spells CASSLGTTLYHETQYF. Here the CDR3 DNA reads TGCGCCAGCAGCTTGGGTACTACCTTGTACCACGAGACCCAGTACTTC.

The table lists this clonotype with many counts. The chain joins TRBV4-3 to TRBJ2-5; 11 nucleotides match TRBD2. The CDR3 totals 20 residues. After removal of 0 bases from V and 5 bases from J, the junction contained 17 bases not matched to a gene. Germline CDR1 LGHNA, CDR2 YSLEER. The CDR3 loop is CASSQEGLLAGAGSGETQYF. CDR3 nucleotide sequence: TGCGCCAGCAGCCAAGAGGGTCTACTAGCGGGAGCGGGGTCTGGGGAGACCCAGTACTTC.

This clonotype was seen repeatedly, ten times or more. This chain links TRBV29-1 with TRBJ2-2; possible D gene TRBD2, 6 bases. This CDR3 is 14 amino acids long. Trimming took 4 bases from V and 2 from J, leaving 11 bases between them. CDR1 and CDR2 from the germline V gene are SQVTM and ANQGSEA. The CDR3 spells CSVGRAPNTGELFF. Written as DNA, the CDR3 is TGCAGCGTTGGGAGGGCCCCAAACACCGGGGAGCTGTTTTTT.